The clone carrying this T cell receptor (beta chain) showed up just a few times. The antigen is not known. CDR1 and CDR2 (germline): ENHRY, SYGVKD. Trimming stripped 2 bases from V and 3 bases from J, with 10 bases between. The CDR3 runs to 15 residues. The PCR used 60 Vbeta and 13 Jbeta primers. Libraries were prepared by immunoSEQ multiplex PCR; TCRdb keeps only in-frame clonotypes and omits some of them. The table includes approximately 250,000 clones, about 85% detected once. This specimen belongs to a study of cytomegalovirus exposure and HLA in healthy donors. Whole-study findings and limits: The authors judged a highly shared variant cluster likely a sequencing artifact.

Specimen: PBMCs. This sequence joins TRBV10-3 and TRBJ2-2; D is possibly TRBD2 (7 bases). The receptor was isolated from a girl aged 2-10 years in good health and CMV-seronegative. CDR3 bases: TGTGCCATCAGTGAGGCGGGGGCGGACACCGGGGAGCTGTTTTTT. Its translation: CAISEAGADTGELFF.